This TCR beta chain was captured in a study of blood T cell repertoires in COVID-19. Study at large: From the United States, Italy and Spain came samples of acute and convalescent COVID-19.

Clinical history as reported by participants underpinned cohort assignment. Two negative PCRs, clearance, or symptom resolution characterized the recovered Cohort 3 donors. J was trimmed by 4 bases and V by 0 bases; bases with no gene match: 3. CDR1 is SGHRS and CDR2 is YFSETQ in the germline V gene. The CDR3 is 15 amino acids. In the study's own analysis: Reference gene primer amplification gave estimated nucleated cell counts. Profiled with immunoSEQ multiplex PCR; TCRdb holds only in-frame clones, not every one. The V and J calls and the clone size are those of that table, but D and trimming were determined from the DNA. The sample has under 350,000 clones; more than 90% are singletons.

The clonotype was recovered from a man aged 60 to 75 who had recovered from COVID-19. Material for sequencing was PBMCs or T cells enriched from blood (not recorded which). V is TRBV5-1 and J is TRBJ2-2; 7 bases are a match to TRBD1. The CDR3 here is CASSLATGLTGELFF. In nucleotides, the CDR3 is TGCGCCAGCAGCTTGGCGACAGGGCTCACCGGGGAGCTGTTTTTT. The full variable domain, in which reference TRBV5-1 and TRBJ2-2 provide the parts outside the CDR3, is KAGVTQTPRYLIKTRGQQVTLSCSPISGHRSVSWYQQTPGQGLQFLFEYFSETQRNKGNFPGRFSGRQFSNSRSEMNVSTLELGDSALYLCASSLATGLTGELFFGEGSRLTVL.